The next 2 T cell receptor beta chains were all read from a single sample in a study of neurological immune-mediated disorders. From the 5' RACE reads, TCRdb called clonotypes with MiXCR, one entry per CDR3 protein. The repertoire includes 65,000 to 75,000 distinct CDR3 sequences, roughly 4.8% of them detected once, and 2.2% sits in the top ten. Sequencing was done on a sample of PBMCs. The receptors stem from a woman between 65 and 79 years old with multiple sclerosis.

This chain uses TRBV7-9 with TRBJ2-1; no clear D gene. Germline V gives CDR1 SEHNR, CDR2 FQNEAQ (reference sequence). The length of the CDR3 is 12 residues. V dropped 5 bases and J dropped 8 bases, with 10 bases sitting between them. The CDR3 sequence: CASSRITHEQFF. Here the CDR3 DNA reads TGTGCCAGCAGCCGTATCACCCATGAGCAGTTCTTC.

DNA for the CDR3: TGCAGTGCTAGCCGGGACAGGGGGCGCGAAGCTTTCTTT. Its translation is CSASRDRGREAFF. The V call is TRBV20-1, the J call TRBJ1-1; 12 bases map to TRBD1. With V trimmed by 3 bases and J by 8 bases, 4 bases remained unmatched. The CDR3 has 13 residues. Per the germline V gene, CDR1 is DFQATT and CDR2 is SNEGSKA (reference sequence).